The present T cell receptor beta chain was sequenced within a study of graft-versus-host responses after intestinal transplantation. This clone has only a few counts. The antigen remains unidentified. Notes on the study in general: High graft-versus-host to host-versus-graft clonal ratios were seen in allografts of patients with graft-donor T cell macrochimerism.

The CDR3 totals 16 residues. Germline-derived CDR1 and CDR2 are MGHRA and YSYEKL. Trimming took off 1 base at V and 7 bases at J, with 16 bases between the two ends. Generated by immunoSEQ multiplex PCR, the TCRdb table keeps only in-frame clones and is missing some. The table records about 86,000 clones, around 83% of them present only once. This chain connects TRBV4-1 to TRBJ2-2, with a possible D match to TRBD2 (6 bases). The clonotype originates from a human donor who received an intestinal transplant. This specimen consisted of unstimulated CD8+ T cells sorted from spleen or lymph node cells, obtained before intestinal transplant. Here the CDR3 reads CASSQVREAGGGELFF. The DNA for the CDR3 is TGCGCCAGCAGCCAAGTAAGGGAGGCGGGTGGCGGGGAGCTGTTTTTT.